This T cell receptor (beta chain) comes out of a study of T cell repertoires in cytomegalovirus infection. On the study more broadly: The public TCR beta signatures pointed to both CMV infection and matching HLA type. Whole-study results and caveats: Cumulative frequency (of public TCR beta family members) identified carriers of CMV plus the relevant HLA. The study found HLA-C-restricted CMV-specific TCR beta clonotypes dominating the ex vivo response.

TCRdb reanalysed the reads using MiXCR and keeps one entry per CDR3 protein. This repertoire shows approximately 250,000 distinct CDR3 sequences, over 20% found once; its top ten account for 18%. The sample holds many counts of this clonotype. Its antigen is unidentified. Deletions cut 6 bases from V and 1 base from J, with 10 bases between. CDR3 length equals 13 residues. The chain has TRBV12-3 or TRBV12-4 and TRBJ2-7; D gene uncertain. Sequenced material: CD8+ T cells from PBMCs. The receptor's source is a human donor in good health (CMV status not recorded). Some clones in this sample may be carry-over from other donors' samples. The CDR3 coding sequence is TGTGCCAGCAGGCCGCCGGGTTCCTACGAGCAGTACTTC. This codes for CASRPPGSYEQYF.